Listed below are T cell receptor beta chains from one sample, sequenced in a study of OX40 agonist ivuxolimab in advanced cancers. Generated by immunoSEQ multiplex PCR, the TCRdb table keeps only in-frame clones and is missing some. The table shows approximately 70,000 clones, with roughly nine tenths occurring only once. The sequencing here drew on CD4+ or CD8+ T cells sorted from blood, taken in a trial of the OX40 agonist ivuxolimab. These receptors originate from an adult with an advanced solid tumor such as melanoma, head and neck, liver or kidney cancer. Each CDR3 is given with its conserved first and last residue. The D gene is left open where the match is weak. Rows may omit the clone size; those that give it use once, few, many or a size class.

v_gene,abundance,d_gene,j_gene,CDR3nt,CDR3aa
TRBV25-1,-,-,TRBJ2-4,TGTGCCAGCAGTGAACCCGGGACGGCCAAAAACATTCAGTACTTC,CASSEPGTAKNIQYF
TRBV30,-,TRBD1,TRBJ1-3,TGTGCCTGGGGAGGACAGGCCGTTGGAAACACCATATATTTT,CAWGGQAVGNTIYF
TRBV6-5,-,TRBD2,TRBJ2-3,TGTGCCAGCAGTCCTAGACTAGCGGCCACAGATACGCAGTATTTT,CASSPRLAATDTQYF
TRBV7-9,-,TRBD2,TRBJ2-5,TGTGCCAGCAGCTTAGCGGTAGCGGGAGTGGAGACCCAGTACTTC,CASSLAVAGVETQYF
TRBV19,-,TRBD1,TRBJ1-1,TGTGCCAGCCGGACAGGGGGTTCCACTGAAGCTTTCTTT,CASRTGGSTEAFF
TRBV7-8,once,TRBD1,TRBJ1-4,TGTGCCAGCAGCTCACCCGGGACAGGGGTTGTTCGTGAAAAACTGTTTTTT,CASSSPGTGVVREKLFF
TRBV10-3,-,TRBD1,TRBJ2-7,TGTGCCATCAGCCGGGACAGGGAGGGATACGAGCAGTACTTC,CAISRDREGYEQYF
TRBV2,-,-,TRBJ1-6,TGTGCCAGCAGGGAAGACAGAAATTCACCCCTCCACTTT,CASREDRNSPLHF
TRBV29-1,-,-,TRBJ1-1,TGCAGCGTTGTGCAGCGAAAAGCTTTCTTT,CSVVQRKAFF
TRBV13,-,TRBD2,TRBJ2-3,TGTGCCAGCAGCCGGGGGGGGAGTGGCACAGATACGCAGTATTTT,CASSRGGSGTDTQYF
TRBV2,-,-,TRBJ1-1,TGTGCCAGCAGTGAAGCGCTGTCGGCTTTCTTT,CASSEALSAFF
TRBV6-1,once,-,TRBJ2-3,TGTGCCAGCAGCCTCTCTAGTCGGGGAGATACGCAGTATTTT,CASSLSSRGDTQYF
TRBV28,-,-,TRBJ1-1,TGTGCCAGCAGTTTATCCCCCTCTGAAGCTTTCTTT,CASSLSPSEAFF
TRBV4-2,once,TRBD2,TRBJ2-1,TGTGCCAGCAGCCAAAGCGGGGGGGCGAACAATGAGCAGTTCTTC,CASSQSGGANNEQFF
TRBV7-6,-,-,TRBJ2-7,TGTGCCAGCAGCCTTGGAAGATCAGCGGCCGAGCAGTACTTC,CASSLGRSAAEQYF
TRBV2,-,TRBD1,TRBJ2-7,TGTGCCAGCCTGCGACAGGGGGCTGACGAGCAGTACTTC,CASLRQGADEQYF
TRBV25-1,-,-,TRBJ1-4,TGTGCCAGCAGTGAAGGGGGAACTAATGAAAAACTGTTTTTT,CASSEGGTNEKLFF
TRBV28,-,TRBD1,TRBJ1-1,TGTGCCAGCAGTTTGCAGGGGGCGGTTGGCACTGAAGCTTTCTTT,CASSLQGAVGTEAFF
TRBV7-3,few,TRBD2,TRBJ2-3,TGTGCCAGCAGCTCGGGACTAGCGGGAGGGCCGGGCACAGATACGCAGTATTTT,CASSSGLAGGPGTDTQYF
TRBV29-1,-,-,TRBJ2-2,TGCAGCGTACCGGGACCCGAAAGCAACACCGGGGAGCTGTTTTTT,CSVPGPESNTGELFF
TRBV5-1,once,-,TRBJ2-3,TGCGCCAGCAGCAGGACTTCCGTCAGAGGGACAGATACGCAGTATTTT,CASSRTSVRGTDTQYF
TRBV19,-,-,TRBJ1-4,TGTGCCAGTAGTATGATGCATGGAGGAAAACTGTTTTTT,CASSMMHGGKLFF
TRBV27,-,-,TRBJ1-2,TGTGCCAGCAGTACCTTCGACAGGTATGGTGGCTACACCTTC,CASSTFDRYGGYTF
TRBV30,-,-,TRBJ1-2,TGTGCCTGGAGTGTAGCCGGGAACTATGGCTACACCTTC,CAWSVAGNYGYTF
TRBV11-2,once,-,TRBJ2-2,TGTGCCAGCAGCTTATTACAGCTGAACACCGGGGAGCTGTTTTTT,CASSLLQLNTGELFF
TRBV28,few,-,TRBJ1-1,TGTGCCAGCAGTTTAGGGGACCTGAACACTGAAGCTTTCTTT,CASSLGDLNTEAFF
TRBV12-5,-,-,TRBJ1-5,TGTGCTAGTGAAGGAAACGCTCAGCCCCAGCATTTT,CASEGNAQPQHF
TRBV4-1,-,TRBD1,TRBJ2-3,TGCGCCAGCAGCGTACTGACAGGGAAAGTTGGAGATACGCAGTATTTT,CASSVLTGKVGDTQYF
TRBV2,-,TRBD2,TRBJ2-1,TGTGCCAGCACTGGAGCGGGAGGGGCCTACAATGAGCAGTTCTTC,CASTGAGGAYNEQFF
TRBV6-5,-,TRBD1,TRBJ1-5,TGTGCCAGCAGTTACTCCCGACAGGGGGCTCAGCCCCAGCATTTT,CASSYSRQGAQPQHF
TRBV27,-,-,TRBJ2-7,TGTGCCAGCGGGCGAATGGCCGAGCAGTACTTC,CASGRMAEQYF
TRBV15,-,TRBD1,TRBJ2-1,TGTGCCACCAGCAGAGCAGGGGGAGAGCAGTTCTTC,CATSRAGGEQFF
TRBV7-9,-,TRBD2,TRBJ2-7,TGTGCCAGCAGCCCCCGCGGGGGAGCTCCGTCAAGAGAGCAGTACTTC,CASSPRGGAPSREQYF
TRBV30,-,-,TRBJ1-6,TGTGCCTGGAGTGTGCCCGGGGGCAGCAATTCACCCCTCCACTTT,CAWSVPGGSNSPLHF
TRBV5-1,-,-,TRBJ2-7,TGCGCCAGCAGCTTGGTGGGGGATTGGAAGTACTTC,CASSLVGDWKYF
TRBV11-2,once,-,TRBJ2-3,TGTGCCAGCAGCGACCTGGTGGGGCAGTATTTT,CASSDLVGQYF
TRBV27,-,TRBD1,TRBJ1-6,TGTGCCAGCAGTCCGCTGACAGGGAGCCATAATTCACCCCTCCACTTT,CASSPLTGSHNSPLHF
TRBV2,-,TRBD1,TRBJ1-5,TGTGCCAGCAGGGACAGGGTGGGCAATCAGCCCCAGCATTTT,CASRDRVGNQPQHF
TRBV10-3,-,-,TRBJ1-1,TGTGCCATCCGGGAGGGCACTGAAGCTTTCTTT,CAIREGTEAFF
TRBV7-6,-,-,TRBJ2-1,TGTGCCAGCAGCGGGCGGGGGCGGAACCGTAATGAGCAGTTCTTC,CASSGRGRNRNEQFF
TRBV7-9,-,-,TRBJ2-1,TGTGCCAGCAGCTTAAGGGGGGAAGTGAATGAGCAGTTCTTC,CASSLRGEVNEQFF
TRBV9,-,-,TRBJ2-7,TGTGCCAGCAGCGTAGAACACGGGGCCGAGCAGTACTTC,CASSVEHGAEQYF
TRBV28,-,-,TRBJ1-5,TGTGCCAGCAGTTTGAGCCCCCGGGGAAATCAGCCCCAGCATTTT,CASSLSPRGNQPQHF
TRBV5-1,few,-,TRBJ1-1,TGCGCCAGCAGTTTAGATTTTTCCATGAACACTGAAGCTTTCTTT,CASSLDFSMNTEAFF
TRBV5-4,-,-,TRBJ1-5,TGTGCCAGCAGCTTGGTGTTGGCGGGGTGGAAGCCCCAGCATTTT,CASSLVLAGWKPQHF
TRBV19,-,TRBD2,TRBJ2-2,TGTGCCAGTAGTATAACGGGACTAGCGCGGTCGGGCACCGGGGAGCTGTTTTTT,CASSITGLARSGTGELFF
TRBV27,-,TRBD1,TRBJ2-5,TGTGCCAGCAGTCCGACAGGGGCCGAGACCCAGTACTTC,CASSPTGAETQYF
TRBV5-8,-,-,TRBJ2-2,TGTGCCAGCAGCTCAAGCATGGTTTCCGGGGTCACCGGGGAGCTGTTTTTT,CASSSSMVSGVTGELFF
TRBV19,-,TRBD1,TRBJ2-2,TGTGCCAGTAACCCGACAGGGGACACCGGGGAGCTGTTTTTT,CASNPTGDTGELFF
TRBV30,-,-,TRBJ1-4,TGTGCCTGGAGTGTAAATACGGGTATCAATGAAAAACTGTTTTTT,CAWSVNTGINEKLFF
TRBV28,-,-,TRBJ1-5,TGTGCCAGCAGTCTCGGACAGCCCGGGCAGCCCCAGCATTTT,CASSLGQPGQPQHF
TRBV28,-,TRBD2,TRBJ2-7,TGTGCCAGCAGTACCGGGACTAGCTTGCAGTACTTC,CASSTGTSLQYF
TRBV5-1,-,TRBD2,TRBJ2-1,TGCGCCAGCGGTCGAACTAGCGGGACCTACAATGAGCAGTTCTTC,CASGRTSGTYNEQFF
TRBV11-2,-,-,TRBJ2-1,TGTGCCAGCAGCAGAGACCCCGCGACTAGTGCCCCCCAGCAGTTCTTC,CASSRDPATSAPQQFF
TRBV28,-,TRBD2,TRBJ2-2,TGTGCCAGCGGGGGGGGTGGCACCGGGGAGCTGTTTTTT,CASGGGGTGELFF
TRBV27,few,-,TRBJ2-1,TGTGCCAGCAGTTTCGATTGGGGGCGCGGTGAGCAGTTCTTC,CASSFDWGRGEQFF
TRBV5-1,-,TRBD1,TRBJ1-2,TGCGCCAGCAGCCGGGGACAGGGAGTGGATGGCTACACCTTC,CASSRGQGVDGYTF
TRBV19,-,TRBD1,TRBJ2-2,TGTGCCAGTAGTTCCGGACAGGGACGGGGCACCGGGGAGCTGTTTTTT,CASSSGQGRGTGELFF
TRBV7-3,-,-,TRBJ1-1,TGTGCCAGCAGCTTAACCGCATACACTGAAGCTTTCTTT,CASSLTAYTEAFF